This TCR beta chain originates from a study of T-cell memory formation after mild COVID-19 (TCRdb year 2021). As for the study more broadly: TCR sequence clusters from the two donors were largely donor specific. Longitudinal TCRalpha and TCRbeta repertoire sequencing tracked T-cell clones expanding and contracting after mild COVID-19 in two donors. The cohort comprised two young, previously healthy adult volunteers, one female and one male.

The instrument given in TCRdb is Illumina NovaSeq 6000. Using 5'RACE with constant-segment primers, TCRalpha and TCRbeta cDNA libraries were constructed, with sample barcodes and unique molecular identifiers added in the process. Trizol reagent was used to extract RNA from every sample. Library amplification was performed in two PCR steps, and a second sample barcode and Illumina TruSeq adapters were introduced in the second step. Sequencing of the libraries was done on an Illumina NovaSeq, producing 2 x 150 bp paired-end reads. The study's own analysis went as follows. The reads were demultiplexed and collapsed into UMI-guided consensus sequences using migec v1.2.7. With mixcr v2.1.11, UMI consensuses were aligned to TRA and TRB V and J templates and assembled into clonotypes. Expanded or contracted clonotypes were those called significant by both edgeR and NoisET, with noise models trained on biological replicates. For edgeR calls, the cutoffs were a false discovery rate-adjusted p below 0.01 and a log2 fold-change threshold of 1. As an exploratory analysis of dynamics, max-normalized trajectories of the 1000 most abundant clonotypes were examined with PCA combined with hierarchical clustering. Each responding clone was given a CD4 or CD8 phenotype based on the CD4+ and CD8+ repertoires, which had been sequenced separately. TCRdb ran its own pipeline on the public reads, namely fastp trimming at Q25 and MiXCR clone calling, and kept in-frame beta chains. Rows are unified per CDR3 protein, each entry keeping the most common DNA and genes. The V and J calls come from TCRdb's annotation, not from the publication. Recorded for this sample are around 250,000 distinct CDR3 sequences; roughly 15% of them occurred a single time. The ten largest clones represent 2.1% of the sample.

Results the study describes overall, beyond this receptor: The detection of some responding clones in pre-infection memory suggests that pre-existing cross-reactive memory T cells joined the SARS-CoV-2 response. Contracting CD4+ clones were located mainly in the CM and EM memory subsets, whereas CD8+ clones were found to be enriched in EMRA. The study included only two mild cases, and larger cohorts that include severe cases with pre-infection samples were judged to be necessary. From day 15 to 85, contracting clones showed balanced CD4/CD8 phenotypes, whereas a second wave of clones that expanded from day 15 to 37 leaned towards CD4+. The second-wave clones that peaked on day 37 were not confirmed to be SARS-CoV-2 specific.

For this clonotype: No cognate antigen has been identified for it. Base qualities are not provided; no much larger clone lies one nucleotide away.

Ficoll-Paque density gradient centrifugation was used to isolate PBMCs. The junction shows trimming of 3 bases on V and 9 bases on J, and the gene matches do not reach 11 bases of it. The CDR3 holds 15 amino acids from the cysteine to the phenylalanine. Only the CDR3 DNA stays, 45 bases, in frame from base 1. For CDR1 and CDR2, the germline V gene lists SGHAT and FQNNGV. The chain was built from TRBV11-2 and TRBJ2-1, with 7 middle bases fitting TRBD1. Sequencing was carried out using PBMCs or a T cell subset sorted from them (not recorded which). This sequence was found in an adult woman who had mild COVID-19 (a few samples of this study predate the infection). The sample titles of this study are shuffled in the database, so cell type and time point are left out; the donor was told from shared clones. The DNA sequence is as follows: TGTGCCAGCAGCTTCCAGAGCGTGAAGGGGGCTGAGCAGTTCTTC. This codes for CASSFQSVKGAEQFF.